What follows is one T cell receptor beta chain and its context. This CDR3 contains 14 residues. Germline assignment: CDR1 MNHNS and CDR2 SASEGT. Trimming removed 2 bases from V and 14 bases from J; junction bases left unmatched: 8. The data originate from a study of T cell changes during pregnancy in multiple sclerosis. Data came from immunoSEQ multiplex PCR; TCRdb stores just in-frame clones and leaves some out. Of 85,000 to 120,000 clones listed, around 93% are singletons. This receptor was identified in a female donor with multiple sclerosis, enrolled in a pregnancy study. The input for sequencing was peripheral blood, taken after pregnancy. The rearrangement links TRBV6-1 to TRBJ2-3; 12 nucleotides agree with TRBD2. CDR3 loop: CASSEFPTSGGRYF. In DNA, the CDR3 is TGTGCCAGCAGTGAATTTCCGACTAGCGGGGGCAGGTATTTT.